Below, 20 T cell receptor beta chains from the same sample are listed, as sequenced in a study of response to subunit inactivated influenza vaccine. TCRdb reprocessed the RT-PCR reads via MiXCR and lists one record per CDR3 protein. Of fewer than 250,000 distinct CDR3 sequences listed, around 15% are singletons. Here the sequenced sample was CD8+ T cells sorted from PBMCs, taken less than 6 days after vaccination. All receptors derive from a man aged 50 or older who received an inactivated influenza vaccine.

The V and J genes are TRBV5-1 and TRBJ2-1; possibly TRBD1 for D (6 bases). Per germline, CDR1 SGHRS and CDR2 YFSETQ. This CDR3 has 13 amino acids. Trimming took 9 bases from V and 5 from J, leaving 15 bases between them. The CDR3 loop reads CANRTGQNNEQFF. CDR3 bases: TGCGCCAACCGGACGGGACAAAACAATGAGCAGTTCTTC.

The J gene is TRBJ1-1, the V gene TRBV11-2; D call uncertain. V was pared by 6 bases and J by 1 base, with 12 bases between. Germline V gene data show CDR1 as SGHAT and CDR2 as FQNNGV. CDR3 length: 14 amino acids. CDR3 sequence reads: CASSPGVANTEAFF. The CDR3 bases are TGTGCCAGCAGTCCCGGAGTTGCGAACACTGAAGCTTTCTTT.

Details on this clonotype: This may be a read error: a much more frequent sequence differs by one nucleotide. The J gene is TRBJ2-1, the V gene TRBV29-1; TRBD1 might be the D (5 bases). The CDR3 loop spans 14 amino acids. Germline CDR1 reads SQVTM; CDR2 reads ANQGSEA. The DNA of the CDR3 is TGCAGCGTTGTTCCGTGGGGCTCCTACGATGAGCAGTTCTTC. Translation gives CSVVPWGSYDEQFF.

The table lists this clonotype with a few counts. The chain joins TRBV5-6 to TRBJ2-1; a weak D match, TRBD2 (6 bases). The CDR3 has 15 residues. The V end was cut by 3 bases, the J end by 7 bases, with 17 bases between. CDR1 SGHDT and CDR2 YYEEEE come from the germline V gene. CDR3 sequence: CASSSLRGIGNEQFF. For the CDR3, the DNA is TGTGCCAGCAGCTCCCTGCGGGGAATAGGGAATGAGCAGTTCTTC. Full variable domain (missing parts from reference TRBV5-6 and TRBJ2-1): DAGVTQSPTHLIKTRGQQVTLRCSPKSGHDTVSWYQQALGQGPQFIFQYYEEEERQRGNFPDRFSGHQFPNYSSELNVNALLLGDSALYLCASSSLRGIGNEQFFGPGTRLTVL.

The rearrangement links TRBV29-1 to TRBJ1-2, with D hard to call. Per germline, CDR1 SQVTM and CDR2 ANQGSEA. The CDR3 has 12 amino acids. The V end lost 5 bases, the J end lost 8 bases, and 15 bases lay between the germline ends. As DNA, the CDR3 is TGCAGCGTTCGGCACTGGGAGTGGGGCTACACCTTC. Its protein product is CSVRHWEWGYTF. Full variable domain (outside the CDR3, taken from reference TRBV29-1 and TRBJ1-2): SAVISQKPSRDICQRGTSLTIQCQVDSQVTMMFWYRQQPGQSLTLIATANQGSEATYESGFVIDKFPISRPNLTFSTLTVSNMSPEDSSIYLCSVRHWEWGYTFGSGTRLTVV.

The chain links TRBV28 to TRBJ2-1; unclear D gene. V was pared by 3 bases and J by 4 bases, with 10 bases between. The CDR3 spans 14 residues. CDR1 and CDR2 from the germline V gene are MDHEN and SYDVKM. CDR3 bases: TGTGCCAGCAGTTTTTCTCGAGGTTACAATGAGCAGTTCTTC. Its translation: CASSFSRGYNEQFF.

The chain links TRBV12-3 or TRBV12-4 to TRBJ2-5; 7 bases are shared with TRBD2. V lost 4 bases to trimming and J lost 4 bases; unmatched junction nucleotides: 9. CDR3 length: 15 residues. The CDR3 region is CASSSRDYGGETQYF. The CDR3 coding sequence is TGTGCCAGCAGTTCCCGGGACTACGGGGGAGAGACCCAGTACTTC.

Regarding this clonotype: An end of the junction does not agree with germline; a read error may underlie this. The rearrangement links TRBV3-1 to TRBJ2-3, with D tentatively TRBD1 (5 bases). Germline V gene sequence: CDR1 LGHDT, CDR2 YNNKEL (reference sequence). The CDR3 sequence is 15 residues long. In DNA, the CDR3 is TGTGCCACCAGCCAACCCAGTACAGGTCAAGATACGCAGTATTTT. This codes for CATSQPSTGQDTQYF.

The genes are TRBV15 and TRBJ2-5; 10 bases agree with TRBD2. The germline V gene encodes CDR1 LNHNV and CDR2 YYDKDF (reference sequence). The CDR3 length is 16 residues. V was pared by 0 bases and J by 3 bases, with 4 bases of the junction left unmatched. CDR3 amino acids: CATSRDRTSGKETQYF. CDR3 nucleotide sequence: TGTGCCACCAGCAGAGATAGGACTAGCGGAAAAGAGACCCAGTACTTC.

This clonotype occurred a few times. The chain recombines TRBV6-1 with TRBJ2-7; 11 nucleotides line up with TRBD2. Germline CDR1 reads MNHNS; CDR2 reads SASEGT. The trim removed 9 bases at V and 2 bases at J, leaving 3 bases unmatched. This CDR3 has 13 amino acids. The CDR3 DNA reads as TGTGCCAGTGGGACTAGCGGAGCCTACGAGCAGTACTTC. It specifies CASGTSGAYEQYF.

This clonotype was found many times. The rearrangement uses TRBV12-3 or TRBV12-4 and TRBJ2-5; perhaps TRBD1 as D (6 bases). CDR3 length: 13 amino acids. Trimming left V 3 bases short and J 5 bases short, with 10 bases between. In nucleotides, the CDR3 is TGTGCCAGCAGTTTCTACAGGGAGGAGACCCAGTACTTC. As protein: CASSFYREETQYF.

The chain is built from TRBV28 and TRBJ1-5; the match to TRBD1 covers 7 bases. The germline V gene encodes CDR1 MDHEN and CDR2 SYDVKM. The length of the CDR3 is 16 residues. Trimming at V came to 5 bases and at J to 0 bases, leaving 7 bases not matched to a gene. This CDR3 reads CASSVRTGYSNQPQHF. CDR3 bases: TGTGCCAGCAGTGTCCGGACAGGTTATAGCAATCAGCCCCAGCATTTT.

In its sample, this clonotype was seen a few times. The V call is TRBV2, the J call TRBJ2-4; TRBD1 matches 7 bases. Germline V gene lookup returns CDR1 SNHLY and CDR2 FYNNEI. This CDR3 contains 16 residues. V was clipped by 6 bases and J by 2 bases; unmatched bases: 10. CDR3 DNA: TGTGCCAGCAGGGGGGACAGATCTAACCCCAAAAACATTCAGTACTTC. Amino acids: CASRGDRSNPKNIQYF.

V gene TRBV11-2 combines with J gene TRBJ2-5, with 7 bases aligning to TRBD2. After removal of 2 bases from V and 5 bases from J, the junction contained 5 bases not matched to a gene. Germline CDR1 is SGHAT and CDR2 is FQNNGV. The CDR3 runs 14 residues. CDR3 amino acids: CASSLRDYDETQYF. The DNA for the CDR3 is TGTGCCAGCAGCTTAAGGGACTACGATGAGACCCAGTACTTC.

Notes on this clonotype: The conserved final phenylalanine or tryptophan is absent from the CDR3, which likely points to a read error. Because the CDR3's place on the DNA is in doubt, the DNA is left out and the CDR3 is given as listed by TCRdb. The genes are TRBV5-6 and TRBJ2-2; TRBD2, the D gene given by the table, was not confirmed from the DNA. The CDR3 is 14 amino acids long, termini counted. Germline V lookup: CDR1 SGHDT, CDR2 YYEEEE. This CDR3 is CAIGFGLLSGELLC.

V and J are TRBV7-8 and TRBJ1-2; 9 bases line up with TRBD1. J was trimmed by 3 bases and V by 5 bases; bases with no gene match: 7. Germline CDR1 is SGHVS and CDR2 is FQNEAQ. The CDR3 is made up of 15 amino acids. The CDR3 nucleotides are TGTGCCAGCAGCGGAACAGGGGGCTGGTACTATGGCTACACCTTC. It specifies CASSGTGGWYYGYTF.

A few counts support this clonotype. J is TRBJ1-5 and V is TRBV6-5; maybe TRBD1 (5 bases). The germline V and J ends were trimmed by 0 bases and 0 bases, with 6 bases remaining between them. The CDR3 totals 15 residues. Germline V gene lookup returns CDR1 MNHEY and CDR2 SVGAGI. CDR3 sequence: CASSYSDISNQPQHF. The CDR3 nucleotides are TGTGCCAGCAGTTACTCGGACATTAGCAATCAGCCCCAGCATTTT.

CDR3 protein: CASSEGTLSGETQYF. The DNA for the CDR3 is TGTGCCAGCAGTGAAGGGACTCTATCGGGAGAGACCCAGTACTTC. V usage is TRBV2 and J usage is TRBJ2-5; tentative D call: TRBD2 (5 bases). The CDR3 loop spans 15 amino acids. V was shortened by 1 base and J by 4 bases, with 13 bases between the two germline ends. Germline CDR1 SNHLY, CDR2 FYNNEI.

The table lists this clonotype with a few counts. The chain has TRBV7-2 and TRBJ2-7, with D perhaps TRBD2 (6 bases). CDR1 is SGHTA and CDR2 is FQGNSA in the germline V gene. This CDR3 region has 14 residues. Trimming cost V 5 bases and J 4 bases, with 15 bases left between them. As DNA, the CDR3 is TGTGCCAGCAGCCCGGGACTGATCTATTACGAGCAGTACTTC. As protein: CASSPGLIYYEQYF.

J is TRBJ1-1 and V is TRBV6-2 or TRBV6-3; possibly TRBD1 for D (5 bases). This CDR3 comprises 16 residues. Per germline, CDR1 MNHEY and CDR2 SVGEGT. V lost 0 bases to trimming and J lost 5 bases, with 16 bases between them. In DNA form, the CDR3 reads TGTGCCAGCAGTTACTCGATTAGGACCTCAGGGACTGAAGCTTTCTTT. It encodes CASSYSIRTSGTEAFF.